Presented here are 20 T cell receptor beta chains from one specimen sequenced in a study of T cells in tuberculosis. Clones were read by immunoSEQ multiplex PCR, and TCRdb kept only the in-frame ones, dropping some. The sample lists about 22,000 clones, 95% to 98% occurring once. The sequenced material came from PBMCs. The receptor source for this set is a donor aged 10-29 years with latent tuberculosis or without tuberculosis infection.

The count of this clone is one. DNA of the CDR3: TGCGCCAGCAGCTTCAGCAGGGGGGATGAAAAACTGTTTTTT. Its protein product is CASSFSRGDEKLFF. The chain joins TRBV5-1 to TRBJ1-4; TRBD1 matches at 7 bases. Looked up from germline, CDR1 is SGHRS and CDR2 is YFSETQ. V was clipped by 2 bases and J by 6 bases; unmatched bases: 4. This CDR3 region has 14 residues.

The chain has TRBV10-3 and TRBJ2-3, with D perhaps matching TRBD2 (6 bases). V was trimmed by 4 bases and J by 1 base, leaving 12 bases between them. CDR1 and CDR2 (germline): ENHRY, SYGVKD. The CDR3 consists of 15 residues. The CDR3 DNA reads TGTGCCATCAGTGGCAGGGACTCCCGCACAGATACGCAGTATTTT. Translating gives CAISGRDSRTDTQYF.

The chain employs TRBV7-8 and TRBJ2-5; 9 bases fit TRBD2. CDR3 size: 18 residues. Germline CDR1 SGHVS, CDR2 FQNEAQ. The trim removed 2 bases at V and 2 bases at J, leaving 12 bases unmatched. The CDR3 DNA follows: TGTGCCAGCAGCTTATATGCGGGAGGGCCGCGATTTCAAGAGACCCAGTACTTC. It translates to CASSLYAGGPRFQETQYF.

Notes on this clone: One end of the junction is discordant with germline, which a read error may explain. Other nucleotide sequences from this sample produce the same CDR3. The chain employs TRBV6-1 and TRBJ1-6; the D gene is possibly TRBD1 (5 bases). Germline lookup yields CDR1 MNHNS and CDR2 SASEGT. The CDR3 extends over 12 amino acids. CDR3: CASSVWGGPLHF. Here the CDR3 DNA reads TGCGCCAGCAGTGTCTGGGGGGGACCCCTCCACTTT.

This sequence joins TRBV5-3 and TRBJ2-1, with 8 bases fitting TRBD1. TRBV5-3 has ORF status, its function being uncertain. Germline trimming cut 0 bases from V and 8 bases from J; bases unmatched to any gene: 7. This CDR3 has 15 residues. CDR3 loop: CARSLDQGAGDEQFF. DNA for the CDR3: TGTGCCAGAAGCTTGGATCAGGGGGCAGGCGATGAGCAGTTCTTC.

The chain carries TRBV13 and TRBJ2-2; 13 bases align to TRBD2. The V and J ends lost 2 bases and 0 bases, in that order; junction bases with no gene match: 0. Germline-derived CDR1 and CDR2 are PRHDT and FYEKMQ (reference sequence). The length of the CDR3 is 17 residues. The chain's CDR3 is CASSLTSGGANTGELFF. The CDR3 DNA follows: TGTGCCAGCAGCTTAACTAGCGGGGGGGCGAACACCGGGGAGCTGTTTTTT.

The CDR3 is CAWSGGTGDTEAFF. The CDR3 DNA follows: TGTGCCTGGAGTGGTGGGACAGGGGACACTGAAGCTTTCTTT. This sequence joins TRBV30 and TRBJ1-1; TRBD1 matches at 10 bases. This CDR3 region has 14 residues. Germline V gene sequence: CDR1 GTSNPN, CDR2 SVGIG (reference sequence). Germline trimming cut 1 base from V and 3 bases from J; bases unmatched to any gene: 2.

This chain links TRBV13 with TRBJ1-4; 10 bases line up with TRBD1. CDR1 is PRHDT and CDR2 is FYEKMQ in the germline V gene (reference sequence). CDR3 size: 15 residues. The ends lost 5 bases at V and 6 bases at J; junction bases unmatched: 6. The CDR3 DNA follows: TGTGCCAGCAGCGCCCGGGACAGGGGAGATGAAAAACTGTTTTTT. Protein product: CASSARDRGDEKLFF. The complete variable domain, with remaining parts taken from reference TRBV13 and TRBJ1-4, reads AAGVIQSPRHLIKEKRETATLKCYPIPRHDTVYWYQQGPGQDPQFLISFYEKMQSDKGSIPDRFSAQQFSDYHSELNMSSLELGDSALYFCASSARDRGDEKLFFGSGTQLSVL.

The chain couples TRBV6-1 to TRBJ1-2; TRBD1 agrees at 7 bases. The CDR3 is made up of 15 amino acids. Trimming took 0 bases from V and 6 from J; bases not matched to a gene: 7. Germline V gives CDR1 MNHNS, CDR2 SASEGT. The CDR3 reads CASSEALTGAHGYTF. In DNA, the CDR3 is TGTGCCAGCAGTGAAGCGCTAACAGGGGCACATGGCTACACCTTC.

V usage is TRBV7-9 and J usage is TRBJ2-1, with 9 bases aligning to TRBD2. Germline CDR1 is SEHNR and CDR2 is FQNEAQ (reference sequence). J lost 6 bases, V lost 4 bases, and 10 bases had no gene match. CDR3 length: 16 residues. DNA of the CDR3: TGTGCCAGCAGCTGGCCTCAGCGGGGGGTCATCAATGAGCAGTTCTTC. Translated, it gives CASSWPQRGVINEQFF.

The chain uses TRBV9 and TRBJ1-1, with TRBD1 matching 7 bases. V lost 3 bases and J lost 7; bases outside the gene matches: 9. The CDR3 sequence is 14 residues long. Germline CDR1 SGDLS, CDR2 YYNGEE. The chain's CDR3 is CASSERGTVVEAFF. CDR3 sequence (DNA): TGTGCCAGCAGCGAGAGAGGGACAGTCGTTGAAGCTTTCTTT.

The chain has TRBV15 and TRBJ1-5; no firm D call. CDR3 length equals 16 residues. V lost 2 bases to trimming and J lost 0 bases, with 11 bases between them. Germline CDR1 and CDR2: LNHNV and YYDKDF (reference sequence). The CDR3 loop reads CATSRRAAYSNQPQHF. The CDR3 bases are TGTGCCACCAGCAGAAGAGCTGCCTATAGCAATCAGCCCCAGCATTTT. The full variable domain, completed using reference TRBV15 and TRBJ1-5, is DAMVIQNPRYQVTQFGKPVTLSCSQTLNHNVMYWYQQKSSQAPKLLFHYYDKDFNNEADTPDNFQSRRPNTSFCFLDIRSPGLGDTAMYLCATSRRAAYSNQPQHFGDGTRLSIL.

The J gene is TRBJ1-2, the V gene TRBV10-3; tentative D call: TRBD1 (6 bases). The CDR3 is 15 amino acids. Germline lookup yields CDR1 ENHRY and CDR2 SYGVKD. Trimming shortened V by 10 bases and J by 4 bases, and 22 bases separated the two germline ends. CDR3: CATTPSGGQGYGYTF. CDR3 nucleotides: TGTGCCACCACTCCGAGCGGGGGGCAGGGCTATGGCTACACCTTC.

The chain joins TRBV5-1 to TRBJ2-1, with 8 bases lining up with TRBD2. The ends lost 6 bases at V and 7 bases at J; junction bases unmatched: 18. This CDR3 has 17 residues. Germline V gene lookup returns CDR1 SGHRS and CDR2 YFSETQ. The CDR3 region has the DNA TGCGCCAGCACAAACCCATCTATTGCGGGGGGTTCAAATGAGCAGTTCTTC. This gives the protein CASTNPSIAGGSNEQFF.

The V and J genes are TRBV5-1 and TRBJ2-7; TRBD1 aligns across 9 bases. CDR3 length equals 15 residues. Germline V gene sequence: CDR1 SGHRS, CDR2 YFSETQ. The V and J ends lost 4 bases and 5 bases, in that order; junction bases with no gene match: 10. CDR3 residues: CASSQGQGGPHEQYF. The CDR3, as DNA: TGCGCCAGCAGCCAGGGACAGGGAGGGCCCCACGAGCAGTACTTC.

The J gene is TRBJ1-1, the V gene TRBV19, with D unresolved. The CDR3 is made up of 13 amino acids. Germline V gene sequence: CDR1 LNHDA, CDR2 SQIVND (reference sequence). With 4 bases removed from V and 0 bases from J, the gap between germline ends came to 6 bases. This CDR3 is CASSSGLNTEAFF. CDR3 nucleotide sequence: TGTGCCAGTAGTAGCGGTTTGAACACTGAAGCTTTCTTT. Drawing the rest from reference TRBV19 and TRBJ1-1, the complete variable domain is DGGITQSPKYLFRKEGQNVTLSCEQNLNHDAMYWYRQDPGQGLRLIYYSQIVNDFQKGDIAEGYSVSREKKESFPLTVTSAQKNPTAFYLCASSSGLNTEAFFGQGTRLTVV.

CDR3 in DNA: TGTGCCAGCAGCCATTGGGACGTGGGGACTAGCGTTTACGAGCAGTACTTC. It specifies CASSHWDVGTSVYEQYF. The J gene is TRBJ2-7, the V gene TRBV14; 10 nucleotides match TRBD2. Trimming took 3 bases from V and 4 from J; bases not matched to a gene: 12. The CDR3 spans 17 residues. From germline, CDR1 is SGHDN and CDR2 FVKESK.

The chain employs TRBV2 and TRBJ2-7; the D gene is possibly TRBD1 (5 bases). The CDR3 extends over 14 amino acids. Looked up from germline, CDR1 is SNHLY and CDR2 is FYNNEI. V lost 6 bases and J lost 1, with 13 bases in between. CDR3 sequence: CASSWTWASYEQYF. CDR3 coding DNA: TGTGCCAGCAGCTGGACATGGGCTTCCTACGAGCAGTACTTC.

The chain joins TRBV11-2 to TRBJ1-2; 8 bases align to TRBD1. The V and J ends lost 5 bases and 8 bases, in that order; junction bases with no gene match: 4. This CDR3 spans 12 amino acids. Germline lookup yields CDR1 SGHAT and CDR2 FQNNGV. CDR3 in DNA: TGTGCCAGCAGCGTGGACAGGGACGGCTACACCTTC. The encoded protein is CASSVDRDGYTF. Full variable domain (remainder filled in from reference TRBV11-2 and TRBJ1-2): EAGVAQSPRYKIIEKRQSVAFWCNPISGHATLYWYQQILGQGPKLLIQFQNNGVVDDSQLPKDRFSAERLKGVDSTLKIQPAKLEDSAVYLCASSVDRDGYTFGSGTRLTVV.

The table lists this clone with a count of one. As DNA, the CDR3 is TGTGCCAGCTCACCAAGAGGAGCTCTATTCTATAATTCACCCCTCCACTTT. It is translated as CASSPRGALFYNSPLHF. V gene TRBV18 combines with J gene TRBJ1-6; D is unclear. The germline V gene encodes CDR1 KGHSH and CDR2 LQKENI. V lost 2 bases and J lost 3, with 14 bases in between. The CDR3 length is 17 residues.